This T cell receptor beta chain was retrieved from a study of human T cells and chemical hapten exposure. Study-level results: Alopecia in the donors means their immune response may deviate from healthy people's.

Comment on this clonotype: What it binds is not known.

CDR1 is SGHVS, CDR2 FNYEAQ, per germline. The CDR3 has 13 amino acids. V lost 4 bases, J lost 7 bases, and 6 bases stayed unmatched. TCRdb used MiXCR to reprocess the RACE reads, holding one entry per CDR3 protein. The sample consists of about 69,000 distinct CDR3 sequences, approximately 35% of them appearing once. Stated time point: patch test 1, 2 weeks after DPC sensitization. Treatment denoted: therapeutic diphenylcyclopropenone sensitization with weekly scalp DPC. The sample in question was whole blood, obtained in connection with sensitization to the hapten diphenylcyclopropenone (DPC). The chain uses TRBV7-6 and TRBJ2-7; 8 bases are shared with TRBD1. This clonotype was obtained from a man between 40 and 49 years old with alopecia areata. Some clones in this sample may be carry-over from other donors' samples. CDR3 sequence: CASSSRTGMEQYF. CDR3 sequence (DNA): TGTGCCAGCAGCTCCAGGACAGGGATGGAGCAGTACTTC.